This entry lists 31 T cell receptor beta chains sequenced from one sample in a study of blood T cells in healthy people across ages. The use of a sample-barcoded 5' primer and a J-beta primer mix characterized a second PCR of about 7 to 12 cycles. TCRdb used MiXCR to reprocess the 5' RACE reads, holding one entry per CDR3 protein. The sample carries around 750,000 distinct CDR3 sequences, about 48% recorded once. The material sequenced was blood. The receptors were sampled from a man at least 80 years old in good health.

The chain recombines TRBV20-1 with TRBJ1-4; D gene uncertain. This CDR3 is built from 13 residues. The V end lost 7 bases, the J end lost 10 bases, and 19 bases lay between the germline ends. Germline lookup yields CDR1 DFQATT and CDR2 SNEGSKA (reference sequence). CDR3 nucleotide sequence: TGCAGTGTCCTCCACGGAGTGTCTGGAAAACTGTTTTTT. The encoded protein is CSVLHGVSGKLFF.

The DNA for the CDR3 is TGCGCCAGCAGCGTGCAGGACGGAATGAACACTGAAGCTTTCTTT. This codes for CASSVQDGMNTEAFF. This rearrangement joins TRBV5-1 to TRBJ1-1; D gene unclear. The CDR3 totals 15 residues. The V and J ends lost 4 bases and 0 bases respectively, with 13 bases between them. Looked up from germline, CDR1 is SGHRS and CDR2 is YFSETQ.

The genes are TRBV25-1 and TRBJ1-5; tentative D call: TRBD1 (6 bases). Germline CDR1 reads MGHDK; CDR2 reads SYGVNS. The V end was cut by 8 bases, the J end by 6 bases, with 14 bases between. There are 13 residues in the CDR3. CDR3 DNA: TGTGCCAGCCAGGGGAGTTCGGGTCAGCCCCAGCATTTT. Translated, it gives CASQGSSGQPQHF.

The chain uses TRBV5-6 and TRBJ2-3; D not certain. Trimming took 4 bases from V and 14 from J, leaving 20 bases between them. The CDR3 contains 13 residues. Per the germline V gene, CDR1 is SGHDT and CDR2 is YYEEEE. Here the CDR3 DNA reads TGTGCCAGCAGCCTTTCGCAGAACAGATACGCGTATTTT. It is translated as CASSLSQNRYAYF. The full variable domain, its missing parts supplied by reference TRBV5-6 and TRBJ2-3, is DAGVTQSPTHLIKTRGQQVTLRCSPKSGHDTVSWYQQALGQGPQFIFQYYEEEERQRGNFPDRFSGHQFPNYSSELNVNALLLGDSALYLCASSLSQNRYAYFGPGTRLTVL.

The chain uses TRBV5-1 and TRBJ2-4; 9 bases are a match to TRBD1. The J call is uncertain, as TRBJ2-7 better fits the DNA end. CDR3 length: 16 amino acids. Germline V gene lookup returns CDR1 SGHRS and CDR2 YFSETQ. CDR3 sequence reads: CASQLDRGQGTYEQYF. DNA of the CDR3: TGCGCCAGTCAGCTTGATAGAGGACAGGGGACCTACGAGCAGTACTTC.

This chain links TRBV27 with TRBJ2-1; 7 bases agree with TRBD2. The germline V gene has CDR1 MNHEY and CDR2 SMNVEV (reference sequence). V lost 5 bases to trimming and J lost 1 base; unmatched junction nucleotides: 20. This CDR3 has 20 residues. CDR3 sequence reads: CASSPRARREYRLSYNEQFF. Here the CDR3 DNA reads TGTGCCAGCAGTCCCCGAGCGAGGCGGGAGTACCGATTGTCCTACAATGAGCAGTTCTTC.

This rearrangement joins TRBV7-2 to TRBJ2-1; 11 bases line up with TRBD2. Germline assignment: CDR1 SGHTA and CDR2 FQGNSA. The CDR3 has 15 amino acids. The V segment lost 1 base and the J segment 9 bases; nucleotides outside the gene matches: 5. DNA of the CDR3: TGTGCCAGCAGCTTAGTGGATCTAGCGGGAGGTGAGCAGTTCTTC. This gives the protein CASSLVDLAGGEQFF.

This chain uses TRBV20-1 with TRBJ2-7; 7 nucleotides agree with TRBD1. The J call may be faulty, since TRBJ2-5 better matches the DNA end. Per the germline V gene, CDR1 is DFQATT and CDR2 is SNEGSKA (reference sequence). This CDR3 region has 15 residues. CDR3 DNA: TGCAGTGCTAGAGGCCGGACAGGATACGGTGAGACCCAGTACTTC. Its protein is CSARGRTGYGETQYF.

The V call is TRBV15, the J call TRBJ2-7, with D perhaps TRBD1 (6 bases). The ends were cut back, 2 bases at V and 1 base at J, with 12 bases in the middle. The length of the CDR3 is 15 residues. Germline V gene data show CDR1 as LNHNV and CDR2 as YYDKDF (reference sequence). This CDR3 is CATSRRTGISYEQYF. The CDR3 coding sequence is TGTGCCACCAGCAGACGCACAGGGATATCCTACGAGCAGTACTTC.

V usage is TRBV2 and J usage is TRBJ2-1; D assignment may be TRBD1 or TRBD2 (6 bases each). The CDR3 sequence is 14 residues long. Trimming took off 8 bases at V and 5 bases at J, with 16 bases between the two ends. CDR1 and CDR2 from the germline V gene are SNHLY and FYNNEI. This CDR3 is CASQRLRGDNEQFF. CDR3 bases: TGTGCCAGCCAGCGGCTTAGGGGGGACAATGAGCAGTTCTTC.

This clonotype was seen a single time. The chain employs TRBV5-1 and TRBJ2-1, with D perhaps matching TRBD2 (6 bases). The J call may be mistaken, given a closer DNA end match to TRBJ2-7. The CDR3 covers 15 residues. Germline V gene data show CDR1 as SGHRS and CDR2 as YFSETQ. CDR3 loop: CASRAGRDVSYEQYF. CDR3 DNA: TGCGCCAGCAGGGCTGGGCGGGACGTCTCGTACGAGCAGTACTTC.

This clonotype appeared many times. The chain carries TRBV29-1 and TRBJ1-2, with D hard to call. The V end lost 0 bases, the J end lost 13 bases, and 12 bases lay between the germline ends. Germline CDR1 and CDR2: SQVTM and ANQGSEA. The CDR3 sequence is 11 residues long. CDR3 sequence: CSVEDPGGGTF. The CDR3 bases are TGCAGCGTTGAAGACCCCGGCGGTGGCACCTTC.

The rearrangement uses TRBV29-1 and TRBJ2-3; no clear D gene. This CDR3 comprises 11 residues. Trimming removed 5 bases from V and 4 bases from J, with 7 bases in between. Germline CDR1 is SQVTM and CDR2 is ANQGSEA. This CDR3 is CSVSTADTQYF. The CDR3 bases are TGCAGCGTTAGTACCGCAGATACGCAGTATTTT.

The chain couples TRBV27 to TRBJ2-2; TRBD2 matches at 9 bases. V shed 2 bases and J 7 bases; nucleotides not matched to a gene: 11. The V gene's germline CDR1 is MNHEY and CDR2 SMNVEV (reference sequence). This CDR3 spans 17 amino acids. CDR3 DNA: TGTGCCAGCAGTTTAGCTTCGAGCGGGAGGAAGGGCGGGGAGCTGTTTTTT. Its translation: CASSLASSGRKGGELFF.

The J gene is TRBJ2-3, the V gene TRBV7-2; no reliable D call. The CDR3 contains 15 residues. In germline, CDR1 is SGHTA, CDR2 FQGNSA. Trimming took 1 base from V and 5 from J, leaving 13 bases between them. As DNA, the CDR3 is TGTGCCAGCAGCTTAGTGGGTTCACAGAGAGATACGCAGTATTTT. Residues: CASSLVGSQRDTQYF.

This clonotype showed up just a few times. The chain joins TRBV20-1 to TRBJ2-7; 10 bases map to TRBD1. The CDR3 extends over 12 amino acids. Germline V CDR1 and CDR2: DFQATT, SNEGSKA (reference sequence). With V trimmed by 6 bases and J by 6 bases, 5 bases remained unmatched. As DNA, the CDR3 is TGCAGTGCCCGACAGGGGGCCCTCGAGCAGTACTTC. Residues: CSARQGALEQYF.

This clonotype came up a few times. The chain uses TRBV13 and TRBJ1-3, with D maybe TRBD1 (5 bases). The CDR3 covers 19 residues. Germline values: CDR1 PRHDT, CDR2 FYEKMQ (reference sequence). The V and J ends lost 5 bases and 0 bases respectively, with 23 bases between them. As DNA, the CDR3 is TGTGCCAGCAGCCAGGTTTGGACATCCCTTGACTACTCTGGAAACACCATATATTTT. It specifies CASSQVWTSLDYSGNTIYF. Using reference TRBV13 and TRBJ1-3 for the parts outside the CDR3, the full variable domain is AAGVIQSPRHLIKEKRETATLKCYPIPRHDTVYWYQQGPGQDPQFLISFYEKMQSDKGSIPDRFSAQQFSDYHSELNMSSLELGDSALYFCASSQVWTSLDYSGNTIYFGEGSWLTVV.

This chain links TRBV28 with TRBJ2-1; the match to TRBD2 covers 11 bases. The germline V gene encodes CDR1 MDHEN and CDR2 SYDVKM. The CDR3 runs 16 residues. Trimming removed 3 bases from V and 6 bases from J; junction bases left unmatched: 7. In DNA form, the CDR3 reads TGTGCCAGCAGTTTTCTTGTAGCGGGAGGGGTCAATGAGCAGTTCTTC. It specifies CASSFLVAGGVNEQFF.

The chain uses TRBV2 and TRBJ2-1, with D perhaps TRBD2 (7 bases). Germline V gene data show CDR1 as SNHLY and CDR2 as FYNNEI. The CDR3 runs to 10 residues. V was shortened by 10 bases and J by 13 bases, with 14 bases between the two germline ends. CDR3 protein: CATGGRDQFF. DNA for the CDR3: TGTGCCACCGGGGGGCGGGACCAGTTCTTC.

The chain uses TRBV5-1 and TRBJ2-4, with 11 bases that match TRBD2. The last part of the DNA fits TRBJ2-7 better; the J call may be wrong. The CDR3 has 15 amino acids. The germline CDR1 and CDR2 sequences are SGHRS and YFSETQ. The CDR3 protein is CASSSGLAGNYEQYF. The DNA for the CDR3 is TGCGCCAGCAGCTCCGGACTAGCGGGTAACTACGAGCAGTACTTC.

This clonotype came up once. This chain joins TRBV3-1 and TRBJ2-1; TRBD2 matches 16 bases. CDR1 and CDR2 from the germline V gene are LGHDT and YNNKEL (reference sequence). This CDR3 has 20 residues. The V gene end was trimmed by 0 bases and the J gene end by 3 bases; junction bases not matched to a gene: 8. The CDR3 here is CASSQEGTSGRGNGYNEQFF. Here the CDR3 DNA reads TGTGCCAGCAGCCAAGAGGGGACTAGCGGGAGGGGGAACGGCTACAATGAGCAGTTCTTC.

This chain connects TRBV6-6 to TRBJ2-3; D might be TRBD1 or TRBD2, each matching 5 bases. V lost 2 bases and J lost 7, with 16 bases in between. CDR3 length: 15 residues. Germline CDR1 is MNHNY and CDR2 is SVGAGI (reference sequence). The CDR3 DNA reads TGTGCCAGCAGTTACGGGGGACCCGCCGGGTATACGCAGTATTTT. Its protein product is CASSYGGPAGYTQYF.

The chain carries TRBV5-1 and TRBJ2-7; D may be TRBD1 (6 bases). The length of the CDR3 is 15 residues. Germline loops: CDR1 SGHRS, CDR2 YFSETQ. Trimming stripped 5 bases from V and 7 bases from J, with 22 bases between. The CDR3 is CASRVGTPSYNEQYF. DNA for the CDR3: TGCGCCAGCAGGGTTGGGACACCTTCTTACAATGAGCAGTACTTC.

V gene TRBV3-1 combines with J gene TRBJ2-1, with TRBD2 identical over 13 bases. V was clipped by 0 bases and J by 8 bases; unmatched bases: 1. The germline V gene encodes CDR1 LGHDT and CDR2 YNNKEL (reference sequence). This CDR3 has 15 residues. The CDR3 DNA sequence: TGTGCCAGCAGCCAAGAACTAGCGGGAGGGGATGAGCAGTTCTTC. As protein: CASSQELAGGDEQFF.

This chain connects TRBV20-1 to TRBJ2-7, with D perhaps TRBD2 (5 bases). Trimming shortened V by 2 bases and J by 0 bases, and 11 bases separated the two germline ends. The germline CDR1 and CDR2 sequences are DFQATT and SNEGSKA (reference sequence). This CDR3 is 14 amino acids long. CDR3 nucleotide sequence: TGCAGTGCTAGAAGCGGCCAAAGCTCCTACGAGCAGTACTTC. Protein: CSARSGQSSYEQYF.

This clonotype has more than one count but fewer than ten. This chain uses TRBV24-1 with TRBJ2-7, with D uncertain. The CDR3 runs to 13 residues. Germline assignment: CDR1 KGHDR and CDR2 SFDVKD. V was trimmed by 2 bases and J by 2 bases, leaving 6 bases between them. CDR3 sequence (DNA): TGTGCCACCAGTGATTCCTCGACCTACGAGCAGTACTTC. Its protein product is CATSDSSTYEQYF.

This CDR3 is CASRTNYGYTF. As DNA, the CDR3 is TGTGCATCGAGGACTAACTATGGCTACACCTTC. The gene calls are TRBV12-3 or TRBV12-4 and TRBJ1-2; no reliable D call. CDR3 length: 11 amino acids.

This clonotype was found a few times. This sequence joins TRBV7-9 and TRBJ2-1; TRBD2 matches at 9 bases. The J call is uncertain, as TRBJ2-7 better fits the DNA end. This CDR3 comprises 15 residues. Germline assignment: CDR1 SEHNR and CDR2 FQNEAQ (reference sequence). The CDR3 is CASSLGTSANNEQYF. The CDR3 region has the DNA TGTGCCAGCAGCTTAGGGACTAGCGCTAACAATGAGCAGTACTTC.

The genes are TRBV4-2 and TRBJ2-4, with 7 bases aligning to TRBD2. The CDR3 is 20 residues long. Germline CDR1 LGHNA, CDR2 YNFKEQ. V dropped 4 bases and J dropped 1; count of bases not matched to a gene: 19. CDR3 protein: CASSPNLHGMGGEAKNIQYF. Here the CDR3 DNA reads TGTGCCAGCAGCCCCAACCTCCACGGAATGGGGGGGGAGGCCAAAAACATTCAGTACTTC.

The sample holds a few counts of this clonotype. The chain's CDR3 is CASSEDRRNSPLHF. The CDR3 nucleotides are TGTGCCAGCTCAGAGGACAGGAGGAATTCACCCCTCCACTTT. The chain employs TRBV18 and TRBJ1-6, with 7 positions matching TRBD1. CDR1 and CDR2 (germline): KGHSH, LQKENI. The CDR3 sequence is 14 residues long. V was clipped by 5 bases and J by 7 bases; unmatched bases: 5.

CDR3 in amino acids: CASREGGHEQYF. The CDR3 DNA is TGTGCCAGCCGGGAGGGGGGGCATGAGCAGTACTTC. This chain joins TRBV2 and TRBJ2-5; TRBD2 matches at 8 bases. CDR1 and CDR2 (germline): SNHLY, FYNNEI. The V segment lost 8 bases and the J segment 11 bases; nucleotides outside the gene matches: 10. The CDR3 extends over 12 amino acids.